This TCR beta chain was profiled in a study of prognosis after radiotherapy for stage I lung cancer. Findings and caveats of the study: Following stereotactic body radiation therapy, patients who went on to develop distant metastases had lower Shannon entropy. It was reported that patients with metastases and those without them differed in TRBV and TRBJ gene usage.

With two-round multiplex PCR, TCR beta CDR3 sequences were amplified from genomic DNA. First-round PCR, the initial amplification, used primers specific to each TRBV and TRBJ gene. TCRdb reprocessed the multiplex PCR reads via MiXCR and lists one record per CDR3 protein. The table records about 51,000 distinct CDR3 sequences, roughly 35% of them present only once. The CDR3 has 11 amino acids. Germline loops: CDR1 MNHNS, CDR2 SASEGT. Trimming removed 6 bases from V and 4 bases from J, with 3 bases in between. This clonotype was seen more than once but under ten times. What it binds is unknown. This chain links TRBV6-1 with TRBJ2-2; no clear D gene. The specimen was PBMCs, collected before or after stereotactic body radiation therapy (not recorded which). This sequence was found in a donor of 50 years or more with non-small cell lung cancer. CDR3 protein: CASRSTGELFF. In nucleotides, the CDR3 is TGTGCCAGCAGAAGCACCGGGGAGCTGTTTTTT.